These 26 T cell receptor beta chains originate from one sample sequenced in a study of blood T cell repertoires in COVID-19. Generated by immunoSEQ multiplex PCR, the TCRdb table keeps only in-frame clones and is missing some. The sample includes 70,000 or so clones, around 83% seen only once; the top ten take 9% to 10%. The source material was peripheral blood. These TCRs come from an elderly woman with acute or convalescent COVID-19.

V usage is TRBV4-2 and J usage is TRBJ1-2, with D maybe TRBD1 (5 bases). Germline values: CDR1 LGHNA, CDR2 YNFKEQ. Trimming shortened V by 0 bases and J by 4 bases, and 12 bases separated the two germline ends. There are 15 residues in the CDR3. The CDR3, as DNA: TGTGCCAGCAGCCAAGATGACAGTACCCGCTATGGCTACACCTTC. Amino acids: CASSQDDSTRYGYTF.

The CDR3 is CASSENGGSSGNTIYF. CDR3 coding DNA: TGTGCCAGCAGTGAAAATGGGGGGAGCTCTGGAAACACCATATATTTT. The genes are TRBV6-1 and TRBJ1-3, with D possibly matching TRBD1 (5 bases). This CDR3 contains 16 residues. V lost 2 bases to trimming and J lost 0 bases, with 11 bases between them. Looked up from germline, CDR1 is MNHNS and CDR2 is SASEGT.

The rearrangement links TRBV19 to TRBJ2-7; 7 bases match TRBD2. In germline, CDR1 is LNHDA, CDR2 SQIVND (reference sequence). V trimming: 1 base; J trimming: 0 bases; junction bases outside the gene matches: 3. This CDR3 has 15 amino acids. CDR3 sequence reads: CASSIVGGSSYEQYF. The CDR3 DNA reads as TGTGCCAGTAGTATAGTGGGGGGGAGCTCCTACGAGCAGTACTTC.

V gene TRBV18 combines with J gene TRBJ1-2; the D gene is possibly TRBD1 (5 bases). The CDR3 runs 16 residues. Looked up from germline, CDR1 is KGHSH and CDR2 is LQKENI. Trimming removed 6 bases from V and 4 bases from J, with 21 bases in between. CDR3 DNA: TGTGCCAGCTCCCCCAGGGAAGGCAGGGTTTTCTATGGCTACACCTTC. This codes for CASSPREGRVFYGYTF.

The V call is TRBV15, the J call TRBJ2-7; D gene uncertain. The V and J ends lost 1 base and 0 bases respectively, with 13 bases between them. Germline V lookup: CDR1 LNHNV, CDR2 YYDKDF (reference sequence). The CDR3 loop spans 16 amino acids. CDR3: CATSRAGRKSSYEQYF. CDR3 DNA: TGTGCCACCAGCAGAGCTGGCAGGAAGAGCTCCTACGAGCAGTACTTC.

The chain recombines TRBV9 with TRBJ1-6; D might be TRBD1 (6 bases). Germline loops: CDR1 SGDLS, CDR2 YYNGEE. V lost 5 bases and J lost 0, with 15 bases in between. The CDR3 is 17 amino acids. The CDR3 DNA follows: TGTGCCAGCAGTCCCAGGGGAGCCAGCTCCTATAATTCACCCCTCCACTTT. This gives the protein CASSPRGASSYNSPLHF.

The chain combines TRBV7-9 with TRBJ1-4; TRBD1 agrees at 9 bases. Trimming removed 5 bases from V and 7 bases from J; junction bases left unmatched: 11. This CDR3 has 16 residues. Germline V gives CDR1 SEHNR, CDR2 FQNEAQ (reference sequence). The CDR3 nucleotides are TGTGCCAGCAGCACCCCCCTTCTACAGGGGGCTGAAAAACTGTTTTTT. Its protein product is CASSTPLLQGAEKLFF.

The genes are TRBV2 and TRBJ2-2; possibly TRBD1 for D (5 bases). The germline V gene encodes CDR1 SNHLY and CDR2 FYNNEI. Trimming removed 3 bases from V and 3 bases from J, with 8 bases in between. CDR3 length: 14 amino acids. The CDR3 loop reads CASSDRADTGELFF. In DNA, the CDR3 is TGTGCCAGCAGTGACAGGGCAGACACCGGGGAGCTGTTTTTT.

The chain joins TRBV10-1 to TRBJ2-3; D ambiguous. Germline CDR1 is WNHNN and CDR2 is SYGVQD (reference sequence). V lost 0 bases and J lost 1, with 8 bases in between. This CDR3 is built from 15 residues. The CDR3 is CASSESTHRTDTQYF. CDR3 bases: TGCGCCAGCAGTGAGTCGACACACCGCACAGATACGCAGTATTTT.

J is TRBJ1-2 and V is TRBV5-1; 7 bases are shared with TRBD1. In germline, CDR1 is SGHRS, CDR2 YFSETQ. The CDR3 consists of 13 residues. V lost 4 bases, J lost 7 bases, and 7 bases stayed unmatched. The CDR3 sequence: CASSRQGEGGYTF. DNA for the CDR3: TGCGCCAGCAGCCGACAGGGTGAGGGTGGCTACACCTTC. The full variable domain, with the rest looked up from reference TRBV5-1 and TRBJ1-2, is KAGVTQTPRYLIKTRGQQVTLSCSPISGHRSVSWYQQTPGQGLQFLFEYFSETQRNKGNFPGRFSGRQFSNSRSEMNVSTLELGDSALYLCASSRQGEGGYTFGSGTRLTVV.

The chain joins TRBV30 to TRBJ1-1; D gene unclear. Germline V gene data show CDR1 as GTSNPN and CDR2 as SVGIG (reference sequence). The ends were cut back, 4 bases at V and 6 bases at J, with 18 bases in the middle. CDR3 size: 14 residues. CDR3 amino acids: CAWKDFGPSPEAFF. CDR3 coding DNA: TGTGCCTGGAAAGACTTCGGCCCTAGCCCTGAAGCTTTCTTT.

The rearrangement links TRBV7-2 to TRBJ2-2, with D unresolved. Germline lookup yields CDR1 SGHTA and CDR2 FQGNSA. The CDR3 is 16 amino acids. Between the trimmed V and J ends, which lost 3 bases and 4 bases, there was a span of 15 bases. The CDR3 bases are TGTGCCAGCAGCTTCTCTAGTCCACCCCGCACCGGGGAGCTGTTTTTT. This gives the protein CASSFSSPPRTGELFF.

The J gene is TRBJ2-7, the V gene TRBV2, with 7 bases aligning to TRBD1. The J segment lost 6 bases and the V segment lost 8 bases, leaving 13 bases of the junction unmatched. This CDR3 has 14 amino acids. CDR1 and CDR2 (germline): SNHLY, FYNNEI. In nucleotides, the CDR3 is TGTGCCAGCGGGGACAGACCCCGTCCAGGCGAGCAGTACTTC. Its translation is CASGDRPRPGEQYF.

The chain employs TRBV12-5 and TRBJ2-1; D ambiguous. The CDR3 covers 12 residues. Trimming cost V 6 bases and J 4 bases, with 7 bases left between them. Germline assignment: CDR1 LGHNT and CDR2 FRNRAP. CDR3 amino acids: CASGLQYNEQFF. In nucleotides, the CDR3 is TGTGCTAGTGGGCTTCAGTACAATGAGCAGTTCTTC.

The chain employs TRBV18 and TRBJ1-2, with no clear D. Germline assignment: CDR1 KGHSH and CDR2 LQKENI. The V gene lost 6 bases and the J gene lost 4 bases, with 18 bases spanning the gap. The CDR3 is 15 amino acids. DNA of the CDR3: TGTGCCAGCTCTCCAGACGCGTCGTCGGGCTATGGCTACACCTTC. Encoded protein: CASSPDASSGYGYTF.

The chain couples TRBV30 to TRBJ1-3; the match to TRBD1 covers 8 bases. This CDR3 region has 14 residues. Germline V gives CDR1 GTSNPN, CDR2 SVGIG (reference sequence). J lost 2 bases, V lost 4 bases, and 4 bases had no gene match. The CDR3: CAWTADRAGNTIYF. Here the CDR3 DNA reads TGTGCCTGGACCGCGGACAGGGCTGGAAACACCATATATTTT.

The chain is built from TRBV12-5 and TRBJ2-5; 10 nucleotides line up with TRBD2. The CDR3 has 16 amino acids. Germline V CDR1 and CDR2: LGHNT, FRNRAP. V shed 0 bases and J 4 bases; nucleotides not matched to a gene: 5. The CDR3 spells CASGLVVAGGLETQYF. Here the CDR3 DNA reads TGTGCTAGTGGTTTGGTAGTAGCGGGGGGTCTAGAGACCCAGTACTTC. Full variable domain (outside the CDR3, taken from reference TRBV12-5 and TRBJ2-5): DARVTQTPRHKVTEMGQEVTMRCQPILGHNTVFWYRQTMMQGLELLAYFRNRAPLDDSGMPKDRFSAEMPDATLATLKIQPSEPRDSAVYFCASGLVVAGGLETQYFGPGTRLLVL.

The chain has TRBV2 and TRBJ2-5; 9 bases map to TRBD2. V trimming: 0 bases; J trimming: 5 bases; junction bases outside the gene matches: 4. The CDR3 totals 15 residues. Per the germline V gene, CDR1 is SNHLY and CDR2 is FYNNEI. The CDR3 reads CASSEARGGVETQYF. In DNA, the CDR3 is TGTGCCAGCAGTGAAGCGCGGGGGGGCGTGGAGACCCAGTACTTC.

The rearrangement links TRBV5-1 to TRBJ1-1; 7 positions match TRBD1. The CDR3 is 15 amino acids. J was trimmed by 5 bases and V by 1 base; bases with no gene match: 8. Per germline, CDR1 SGHRS and CDR2 YFSETQ. CDR3: CASSLQVGQVTEAFF. In DNA form, the CDR3 reads TGCGCCAGCAGCTTGCAAGTCGGACAGGTGACTGAAGCTTTCTTT.

V is TRBV6-1 and J is TRBJ1-1, with 7 bases fitting TRBD1. This CDR3 comprises 15 residues. CDR1 is MNHNS and CDR2 is SASEGT in the germline V gene. V was pared by 2 bases and J by 2 bases, with 5 bases of the junction left unmatched. Here the CDR3 reads CASSEFGTVNTEAFF. CDR3 DNA: TGTGCCAGCAGTGAATTTGGGACAGTAAACACTGAAGCTTTCTTT.

This chain joins TRBV7-8 and TRBJ2-1; 9 bases match TRBD2. The germline V gene has CDR1 SGHVS and CDR2 FQNEAQ. The CDR3 totals 17 residues. V was pared by 4 bases and J by 7 bases, with 14 bases of the junction left unmatched. The CDR3 sequence is CASSSLWLSGGGNEQFF. In nucleotides, the CDR3 is TGTGCCAGCAGCTCCCTTTGGCTTAGCGGGGGAGGGAATGAGCAGTTCTTC.

The genes are TRBV6-5 and TRBJ2-5; D possibly corresponds to TRBD2 (5 bases). V gave up 6 bases and J gave up 2 bases, with 16 bases separating them. This CDR3 region has 15 residues. Per the germline V gene, CDR1 is MNHEY and CDR2 is SVGAGI. CDR3 in amino acids: CASSKNGPGQETQYF. CDR3 sequence (DNA): TGTGCCAGCAGCAAAAACGGACCGGGACAAGAGACCCAGTACTTC.

The chain combines TRBV6-5 with TRBJ1-1; 7 positions match TRBD1. Looked up from germline, CDR1 is MNHEY and CDR2 is SVGAGI. V lost 6 bases and J lost 4; bases outside the gene matches: 11. The CDR3 extends over 15 amino acids. The DNA for the CDR3 is TGTGCCAGCAGCCGACCCAAGGGGGCGTCCACTGAAGCTTTCTTT. Its translation: CASSRPKGASTEAFF.

CDR3 nucleotide sequence: TGTGCCAGCAGCGTAGGGGAGAGAGGAAACACCATATATTTT. Its protein is CASSVGERGNTIYF. The V gene is TRBV9, the J gene TRBJ1-3; no definite D call. V was clipped by 0 bases and J by 4 bases, with 8 bases between them. Germline assignment: CDR1 SGDLS and CDR2 YYNGEE. This CDR3 spans 14 amino acids.

The chain recombines TRBV5-1 with TRBJ2-1; TRBD2 matches at 10 bases. The V segment lost 4 bases and the J segment 9 bases; nucleotides outside the gene matches: 4. CDR1 is SGHRS, CDR2 YFSETQ, per germline. The CDR3 spans 13 residues. The CDR3 region is CASSPGLATEQFF. Here the CDR3 DNA reads TGCGCCAGCAGCCCGGGACTAGCGACTGAGCAGTTCTTC. The whole variable domain, filled in from reference TRBV5-1 and TRBJ2-1, reads KAGVTQTPRYLIKTRGQQVTLSCSPISGHRSVSWYQQTPGQGLQFLFEYFSETQRNKGNFPGRFSGRQFSNSRSEMNVSTLELGDSALYLCASSPGLATEQFFGPGTRLTVL.

J is TRBJ2-7 and V is TRBV4-2, with 10 bases fitting TRBD2. Germline lookup yields CDR1 LGHNA and CDR2 YNFKEQ. The J segment lost 2 bases and the V segment lost 4 bases, leaving 2 bases of the junction unmatched. This CDR3 spans 14 amino acids. The CDR3 DNA reads TGTGCCAGCAGCCCTAGCGGGGGAACCTACGAGCAGTACTTC. It translates to CASSPSGGTYEQYF.